This T cell receptor beta chain was observed in a study of T cells in Graves' hyperthyroidism and ophthalmopathy. Regarding the study as a whole: Most clonotypes expanded in thyroid above 0.001 were likewise present in blood. From stable hyperthyroidism, ophthalmopathy was set apart by a 13 V-J model.

Concerning this clonotype: Its antigen remains unidentified.

Amplification of TCR beta CDR3 regions was performed using RNA transcripts as template. The TCR CDR3 was amplified in a first-round RT-PCR using the HTBI primer set. TCRdb analysed the multiplex PCR reads with MiXCR anew, one entry per CDR3 protein. Of roughly 500,000 distinct CDR3 sequences detected, about 24% appear once; the ten largest clones hold about 11%. It was uncontrolled infection, other autoimmune disease, pregnancy or lactation that excluded patients. In germline, CDR1 is LNHDA, CDR2 SQIVND (reference sequence). The length of the CDR3 is 13 residues. V was clipped by 6 bases and J by 2 bases, with 11 bases between them.

The rearrangement uses TRBV19 and TRBJ2-7; unclear D gene. The sequencing input was blood. This sequence was found in a woman under 40 with Graves' ophthalmopathy. The CDR3 region has the DNA TGTGCCAGTAGAGAGGACGGACCCTACGAGCAGTACTTC. Its protein is CASREDGPYEQYF.